One and the same sample provided the 6 T cell receptor beta chains below, sequenced in a study of cytomegalovirus exposure and HLA in healthy donors. Produced via immunoSEQ multiplex PCR; TCRdb's table is partial and in-frame only. The sample has approximately 280,000 clones; approximately 86% are singletons. What was sequenced was PBMCs. These receptor sequences come from a woman aged 18-35 years in good health and CMV-seronegative.

V gene TRBV18 combines with J gene TRBJ2-7; possibly TRBD1 for D (5 bases). CDR1 and CDR2 from the germline V gene are KGHSH and LQKENI. The germline V and J ends were trimmed by 1 base and 3 bases, with 10 bases remaining between them. The CDR3 length is 14 residues. The CDR3 region is CASSPRTRNYEQYF. The CDR3 region has the DNA TGTGCCAGCTCACCACGGACACGCAACTACGAGCAGTACTTC. Together with reference TRBV18 and TRBJ2-7, the CDR3 gives the full variable domain: NAGVMQNPRHLVRRRGQEARLRCSPMKGHSHVYWYRQLPEEGLKFMVYLQKENIIDESGMPKERFSAEFPKEGPSILRIQQVVRGDSAAYFCASSPRTRNYEQYFGPGTRLTVT.

This chain joins TRBV9 and TRBJ1-1, with a tentative D call TRBD1 (6 bases). This CDR3 is 13 amino acids long. Germline CDR1 reads SGDLS; CDR2 reads YYNGEE. V lost 3 bases and J lost 5, with 11 bases in between. The CDR3 is CASSATRGTEAFF. DNA of the CDR3: TGTGCCAGCAGCGCCACTAGGGGGACTGAAGCTTTCTTT.

This clone was detected only once. This chain joins TRBV6-5 and TRBJ1-2, with D tentatively TRBD1 (5 bases). The germline V and J ends were trimmed by 6 bases and 4 bases, with 18 bases remaining between them. The CDR3 has 15 residues. Germline CDR1 is MNHEY and CDR2 is SVGAGI. The CDR3 nucleotides read TGTGCCAGCAGACGGGGTATCGGGGGGGGCTATGGCTACACCTTC. Its translation is CASRRGIGGGYGYTF.

Remarks on this clone: Distinct nucleotide sequences in the sample also encode this CDR3. The chain employs TRBV27 and TRBJ2-7, with TRBD2 matching 7 bases. CDR1 MNHEY and CDR2 SMNVEV come from the germline V gene (reference sequence). The CDR3 is 13 residues long. Germline trimming cut 5 bases from V and 6 bases from J; bases unmatched to any gene: 7. CDR3 coding DNA: TGTGCCAGCAGTAGGGACCGCGGGGGCGAGCAGTACTTC. Translated, it gives CASSRDRGGEQYF.

The chain couples TRBV5-1 to TRBJ2-7, with D possibly TRBD2 on 5 matching bases. CDR1 and CDR2 (germline): SGHRS, YFSETQ. The CDR3 length is 14 residues. V shed 0 bases and J shed 0 bases, with 7 bases lying between them. The CDR3: CASSLAGYSYEQYF. The CDR3 DNA follows: TGCGCCAGCAGCTTGGCGGGGTACTCCTACGAGCAGTACTTC. Full variable domain (remainder filled in from reference TRBV5-1 and TRBJ2-7): KAGVTQTPRYLIKTRGQQVTLSCSPISGHRSVSWYQQTPGQGLQFLFEYFSETQRNKGNFPGRFSGRQFSNSRSEMNVSTLELGDSALYLCASSLAGYSYEQYFGPGTRLTVT.

This chain joins TRBV6-1 and TRBJ2-3; 11 bases align to TRBD2. Germline V gene sequence: CDR1 MNHNS, CDR2 SASEGT. After removal of 4 bases from V and 2 bases from J, the junction contained 5 bases not matched to a gene. CDR3 length equals 16 residues. CDR3 in amino acids: CASSALAGGLTDTQYF. The CDR3 region has the DNA TGTGCCAGCAGTGCCCTAGCGGGGGGCCTCACAGATACGCAGTATTTT.